This T cell receptor beta chain came from a study of CD8+CD57+ T cells in acquired aplastic anemia. About the research overall: There were about 10.8 million reads, on average, for CD4+ cells from healthy donors.

V was trimmed by 6 bases and J by 15 bases, leaving 28 bases between them. The CDR3 has 15 amino acids. The germline CDR1 and CDR2 sequences are SNHLY and FYNNEI. TCR beta VDJ and CDR3 were profiled, and genomic DNA was the template. TCRdb used MiXCR to reprocess the reads, holding one entry per CDR3 protein. The sample lists hundreds of thousands of distinct CDR3 sequences; 60% to 80% were seen once. The rearrangement joins TRBV2 to TRBJ2-3; the D gene is possibly TRBD1 (5 bases). Sequencing was performed on sorted CD4+, CD8+, or CD8+CD57+ T cells (not recorded which) from PBMCs. The receptor's source is a human donor in good health, serving as a control. The CDR3 DNA reads TGTGCCAGCAGCGTCGACTCTGGGGCCAACGTCCTGACTTATTTT. It is translated as CASSVDSGANVLTYF.